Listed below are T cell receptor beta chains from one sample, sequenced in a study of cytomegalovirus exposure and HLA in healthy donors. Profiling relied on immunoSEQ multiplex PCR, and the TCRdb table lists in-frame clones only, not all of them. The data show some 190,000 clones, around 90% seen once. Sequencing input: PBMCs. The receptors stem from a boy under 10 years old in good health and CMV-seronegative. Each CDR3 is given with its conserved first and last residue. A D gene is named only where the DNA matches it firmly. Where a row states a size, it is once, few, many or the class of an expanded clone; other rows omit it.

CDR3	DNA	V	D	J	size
CASSSGQGIGQPQHF	TGTGCCAGCTCATCGGGACAGGGGATTGGGCAGCCCCAGCATTTT	TRBV2	TRBD1	TRBJ1-5	once
CASTGVGSNQPQHF	TGTGCCAGCACGGGGGTTGGTAGCAATCAGCCCCAGCATTTT	TRBV6-1	-	TRBJ1-5	once
CASSLLGGYSNQPQHF	TGTGCCAGCAGTTTATTAGGCGGATATAGCAATCAGCCCCAGCATTTT	TRBV28	-	TRBJ1-5	few
CASSLRTTEAFF	TGTGCCAGCAGCCTCAGGACAACTGAAGCTTTCTTT	TRBV13	-	TRBJ1-1	-
CASSLARERLALDTDTQYF	TGTGCCAGCAGTTTGGCCCGAGAGAGACTAGCGCTCGACACAGATACGCAGTATTTT	TRBV27	TRBD2	TRBJ2-3	-
CASSVDRVPKNIQYF	TGTGCCAGCAGTGTTGACAGGGTCCCCAAAAACATTCAGTACTTC	TRBV6-1	TRBD1	TRBJ2-4	-
CASTGKVSGNTIYF	TGTGCCAGCACCGGGAAAGTTTCTGGAAACACCATATATTTT	TRBV6-6	-	TRBJ1-3	-
CASSSSGNQPQHF	TGTGCCAGCTCATCTTCAGGGAATCAGCCCCAGCATTTT	TRBV18	-	TRBJ1-5	-
CAWSWASGLYNEQFF	TGTGCCTGGAGTTGGGCTAGCGGTCTCTACAATGAGCAGTTCTTC	TRBV30	TRBD2	TRBJ2-1	-
CASSPEHWSSYNEQFF	TGCGCCAGCAGCCCCGAACATTGGAGCTCCTACAATGAGCAGTTCTTC	TRBV4-1	-	TRBJ2-1	-
CAIRGTSGIRYEQFF	TGTGCCATCAGGGGGACTAGCGGGATCAGGTATGAGCAGTTCTTC	TRBV10-3	TRBD2	TRBJ2-1	-
CASSSGTSGGYEQYF	TGTGCCAGCAGTTCGGGGACTAGCGGGGGCTACGAGCAGTACTTC	TRBV27	TRBD2	TRBJ2-7	few
CASSPGGDNQPQHF	TGTGCCAGCAGTCCCGGGGGGGACAATCAGCCCCAGCATTTT	TRBV28	-	TRBJ1-5	-
CASSFGTSGGPYDEQFF	TGTGCCAGCAGTTTCGGGACTAGCGGGGGGCCCTACGATGAGCAGTTCTTC	TRBV14	TRBD2	TRBJ2-1	once
CASSSPTGKDTQYF	TGCGCCAGCAGCTCACCAACAGGGAAGGATACGCAGTATTTT	TRBV4-1	-	TRBJ2-3	-
CASGEEAGGPGTGELFF	TGTGCCAGCGGTGAGGAAGCGGGAGGCCCGGGCACCGGGGAGCTGTTTTTT	TRBV6-4	TRBD2	TRBJ2-2	-
CASSSTGENLSYGYTF	TGTGCCAGCAGCTCGACAGGGGAGAACCTATCCTATGGCTACACCTTC	TRBV13	TRBD1	TRBJ1-2	-
CASSPTPTSSGNTIYF	TGTGCCAGCTCACCAACCCCGACAAGCTCTGGAAACACCATATATTTT	TRBV18	-	TRBJ1-3	-
CASSRLVSDEQFF	TGTGCCAGCAGCCGACTAGTCTCCGATGAGCAGTTCTTC	TRBV7-2	-	TRBJ2-1	-
CASSLRQGQPNEKLFF	TGTGCCAGCAGCCTTAGACAGGGCCAACCTAATGAAAAACTGTTTTTT	TRBV4-2	TRBD1	TRBJ1-4	once
CASSSRGNYGYTF	TGTGCCAGCAGTTCCAGGGGAAACTATGGCTACACCTTC	TRBV27	-	TRBJ1-2	-
CASSEELAGGGDTQYF	TGTGCCAGCAGTGAAGAACTAGCGGGAGGAGGAGATACGCAGTATTTT	TRBV6-1	TRBD2	TRBJ2-3	-
CAWSVGGGLDYGYTF	TGTGCCTGGAGTGTTGGAGGGGGCTTAGACTATGGCTACACCTTC	TRBV30	TRBD1	TRBJ1-2	-
CASSYAGGTEAFF	TGTGCCAGCAGTTACGCAGGGGGCACTGAAGCTTTCTTT	TRBV6-5	TRBD1	TRBJ1-1	-
CATSRRRGEQYF	TGTGCCACCAGCAGACGCCGGGGCGAGCAGTACTTC	TRBV15	-	TRBJ2-7	-
CASSARLAGELFF	TGTGCCAGCAGCGCCAGACTCGCCGGGGAGCTGTTTTTT	TRBV9	-	TRBJ2-2	-
CASSDPLDGRASGHEQYF	TGTGCCAGCAGCGACCCCCTAGACGGGCGGGCCAGCGGTCACGAGCAGTACTTC	TRBV9	-	TRBJ2-7	-
CAASSGGAKETQYF	TGTGCCGCCTCTAGCGGGGGGGCGAAGGAGACCCAGTACTTC	TRBV10-3	TRBD2	TRBJ2-5	-
CASTGGGAPGELFF	TGTGCCAGCACAGGCGGGGGGGCCCCCGGGGAGCTGTTTTTT	TRBV9	TRBD2	TRBJ2-2	-
CASIPTEGIFGISALTNEKLFF	TGTGCCAGCATTCCGACTGAGGGCATATTCGGAATATCCGCCCTCACCAATGAAAAACTGTTTTTT	TRBV28	-	TRBJ1-4	-
CASSLGDRFYQETQYF	TGCGCCAGCAGCTTGGGGGACAGGTTTTACCAAGAGACCCAGTACTTC	TRBV5-1	TRBD1	TRBJ2-5	-
CASRSLASQETQYF	TGCGCCAGCAGATCACTAGCCTCCCAAGAGACCCAGTACTTC	TRBV5-1	-	TRBJ2-5	once
CARSPKDSCYGYTF	TGTGCCAGAAGCCCTAAGGACAGCTGCTATGGCTACACCTTC	TRBV5-3	-	TRBJ1-2	-
CASSLIALAGGSYEQYF	TGTGCCAGCAGTTTAATCGCACTAGCGGGGGGTTCCTACGAGCAGTACTTC	TRBV27	TRBD2	TRBJ2-7	once
CASSASGTSGLGLHF	TGTGCCAGCAGTGCATCCGGGACTAGCGGCCTGGGCCTGCACTTC	TRBV6-1	TRBD2	TRBJ2-5	-
CASRLAGAVTQYF	TGTGCCAGCAGACTAGCGGGAGCTGTGACCCAGTACTTC	TRBV2	TRBD2	TRBJ2-5	-
CASSGGTGPSEQFF	TGTGCCAGCAGTGGGGGGACAGGGCCTTCCGAGCAGTTCTTC	TRBV27	TRBD1	TRBJ2-1	-
CASSRLAGRYEQYF	TGTGCCAGTAGTCGGCTAGCGGGCCGATACGAGCAGTACTTC	TRBV19	TRBD2	TRBJ2-7	-
CASSTSMVGGGEQFF	TGTGCCAGTAGTACGTCTATGGTGGGCGGGGGTGAGCAGTTCTTC	TRBV19	TRBD2	TRBJ2-1	-
CASSLVRNYEQYF	TGCGCCAGCAGTCTGGTCCGGAACTACGAGCAGTACTTC	TRBV5-1	-	TRBJ2-7	few
CASSLGTSGGSEQFF	TGCGCCAGCAGCCTTGGGACTAGCGGGGGGAGTGAGCAGTTCTTC	TRBV5-1	TRBD2	TRBJ2-1	-
CASSHGQTNTEAFF	TGTGCCAGCAGCCACGGACAAACGAACACTGAAGCTTTCTTT	TRBV6-5	-	TRBJ1-1	once
CAWSVDRSSGNTIYF	TGTGCCTGGAGTGTCGACAGGAGCTCTGGAAACACCATATATTTT	TRBV30	-	TRBJ1-3	-
CASSSIEVRANTEAFF	TGTGCCAGCAGCTCCATAGAGGTTAGAGCGAACACTGAAGCTTTCTTT	TRBV7-6	-	TRBJ1-1	-
CASIVGVGTEAFF	TGTGCCAGCATTGTAGGGGTGGGCACTGAAGCTTTCTTT	TRBV6-1	-	TRBJ1-1	-
CASQGSRDQPQHF	TGTGCCAGCCAGGGGTCCCGTGATCAGCCCCAGCATTTT	TRBV6-5	-	TRBJ1-5	-
CASSLLAGGNSPLHF	TGTGCCAGCAGCTTATTGGCTGGAGGGAATTCACCCCTCCACTTT	TRBV11-2	-	TRBJ1-6	-
CASRLGQGRNTGELFF	TGTGCCAGCAGACTGGGACAGGGCAGAAACACCGGGGAGCTGTTTTTT	TRBV5-4	TRBD1	TRBJ2-2	-
CASGQKIGDEQFF	TGTGCTAGTGGTCAAAAAATCGGGGATGAGCAGTTCTTC	TRBV12-5	-	TRBJ2-1	-
CASMMDRGSHNEQFF	TGTGCCAGCATGATGGACAGGGGGAGCCACAATGAGCAGTTCTTC	TRBV2	TRBD1	TRBJ2-1	once
CSVNSGSYNEQFF	TGCAGCGTAAATAGCGGGAGCTACAATGAGCAGTTCTTC	TRBV29-1	TRBD2	TRBJ2-1	-
CASSDSGSRVGQPQHF	TGTGCCAGCAGTGACTCCGGGTCCAGGGTGGGGCAGCCCCAGCATTTT	TRBV2	-	TRBJ1-5	-
CASSLGLAGVTSDTDTQYF	TGTGCCAGCAGCTTGGGCCTAGCGGGGGTGACCTCTGACACAGATACGCAGTATTTT	TRBV5-5	TRBD2	TRBJ2-3	few
CPRGGPRETEAFF	TGTCCAAGAGGGGGACCCCGAGAGACTGAAGCTTTCTTT	TRBV10-3	-	TRBJ1-1	-
CATMGQGASMPQHF	TGTGCCACTATGGGACAGGGGGCGTCGATGCCCCAGCATTTT	TRBV10-3	TRBD1	TRBJ1-5	few
CASSEKAGSNQPQHF	TGTGCCAGCAGTGAAAAGGCAGGGAGCAATCAGCCCCAGCATTTT	TRBV6-1	-	TRBJ1-5	-
CASSFGQGANTEAFF	TGTGCCAGCAGTTTCGGCCAGGGGGCAAACACTGAAGCTTTCTTT	TRBV27	TRBD1	TRBJ1-1	-
CASSQGGADGYTF	TGTGCCAGCAGTCAAGGAGGGGCGGATGGCTACACCTTC	TRBV6-5	-	TRBJ1-2	-
CASGLGPNLQLAGRTGELFF	TGTGCTAGTGGTTTGGGCCCGAACCTACAACTAGCGGGGCGAACCGGGGAGCTGTTTTTT	TRBV12-5	TRBD2	TRBJ2-2	-